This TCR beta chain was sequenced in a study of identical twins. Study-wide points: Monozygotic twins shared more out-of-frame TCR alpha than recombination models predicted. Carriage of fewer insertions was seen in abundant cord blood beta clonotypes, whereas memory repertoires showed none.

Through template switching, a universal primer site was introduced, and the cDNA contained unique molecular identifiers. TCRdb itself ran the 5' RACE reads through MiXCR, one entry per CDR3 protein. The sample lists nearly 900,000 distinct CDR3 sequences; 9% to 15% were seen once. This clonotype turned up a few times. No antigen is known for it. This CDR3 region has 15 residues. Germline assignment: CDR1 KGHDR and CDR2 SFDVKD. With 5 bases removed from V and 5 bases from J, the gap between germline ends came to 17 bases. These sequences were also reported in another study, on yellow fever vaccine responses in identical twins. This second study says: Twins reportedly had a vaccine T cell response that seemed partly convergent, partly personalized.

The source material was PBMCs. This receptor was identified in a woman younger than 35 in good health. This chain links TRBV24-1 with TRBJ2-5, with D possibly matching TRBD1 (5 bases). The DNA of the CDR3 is TGTGCCACCAGTGGTCCTACAGGAATAGGGGAGACCCAGTACTTC. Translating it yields CATSGPTGIGETQYF.